These 9 T cell receptor beta chains originate from one sample sequenced in a study of T-cell reconstitution after alpha-beta-depleted transplantation in children. Unique molecular identifiers featured in how the TCRbeta library was prepared. MiXCR, run by TCRdb on the PCR reads, gives a single entry per CDR3 protein. In the table there are around 240,000 distinct CDR3 sequences, 7.5% to 9.5% of which are singletons. The sample was PBMCs, mostly from graft donor cells, taken 180 days after TCRalphabeta/CD19-depleted stem cell transplant. Receptors originate from a male patient aged 5 to 17 who had a stem cell transplant for acute lymphoblastic leukemia, so the T cells may come from the graft donor.

This clonotype was detected ten times or more. The chain links TRBV10-3 to TRBJ2-5; TRBD1 matches 8 bases. CDR1 and CDR2 from the germline V gene are ENHRY and SYGVKD. V lost 5 bases to trimming and J lost 4 bases; unmatched junction nucleotides: 9. The CDR3 has 15 amino acids. The CDR3 region is CAISFGDRPGETQYF. DNA of the CDR3: TGTGCCATCAGTTTCGGGGACAGGCCGGGAGAGACCCAGTACTTC.

Ten or more counts support this clonotype. The genes are TRBV5-1 and TRBJ2-5; 7 bases line up with TRBD1. This CDR3 region has 14 residues. Germline V gives CDR1 SGHRS, CDR2 YFSETQ. Trimming at V came to 0 bases and at J to 4 bases, leaving 3 bases not matched to a gene. The CDR3: CASSLEGGPETQYF. For the CDR3, the DNA is TGCGCCAGCAGCTTGGAAGGGGGCCCAGAGACCCAGTACTTC. Together with reference TRBV5-1 and TRBJ2-5, the CDR3 gives the full variable domain: KAGVTQTPRYLIKTRGQQVTLSCSPISGHRSVSWYQQTPGQGLQFLFEYFSETQRNKGNFPGRFSGRQFSNSRSEMNVSTLELGDSALYLCASSLEGGPETQYFGPGTRLLVL.

V usage is TRBV6-5 and J usage is TRBJ2-2; unclear D gene. Trimming pared 2 bases from V and 7 bases from J, leaving 11 bases between. The CDR3 sequence is 14 residues long. Per the germline V gene, CDR1 is MNHEY and CDR2 is SVGAGI. The CDR3 DNA follows: TGTGCCAGCAGTTACCCAGGACCGGACGGGGAGCTGTTTTTT. Translating gives CASSYPGPDGELFF.

This clonotype was picked up many times. V usage is TRBV9 and J usage is TRBJ1-1; maybe TRBD1 (5 bases). Germline V gives CDR1 SGDLS, CDR2 YYNGEE. V dropped 7 bases and J dropped 1 base, with 14 bases sitting between them. This CDR3 region has 14 residues. The CDR3 sequence is CASAPGPPNTEAFF. The CDR3, as DNA: TGTGCCAGCGCCCCGGGACCGCCGAACACTGAAGCTTTCTTT.

This clonotype was seen ten or more times. The CDR3 here is CASSLGLGIYNEQFF. CDR3 nucleotide sequence: TGTGCCAGCAGCTTGGGCCTAGGGATTTACAATGAGCAGTTCTTC. The J gene is TRBJ2-1, the V gene TRBV7-9; D is ambiguous. V was cut by 3 bases and J by 4 bases, with 13 bases left in between. This CDR3 region has 15 residues. From germline, CDR1 is SEHNR and CDR2 FQNEAQ (reference sequence).

This clonotype occurred many times. The chain uses TRBV29-1 and TRBJ1-2; D gene unclear. The V end lost 3 bases, the J end lost 6 bases, and 23 bases lay between the germline ends. Germline loops: CDR1 SQVTM, CDR2 ANQGSEA. This CDR3 has 16 residues. CDR3 sequence: CSVESVRRELEDGYTF. CDR3 nucleotides: TGCAGCGTTGAGTCCGTCAGGAGGGAGTTAGAAGATGGCTACACCTTC.

This clonotype was seen repeatedly, ten times or more. J is TRBJ2-7 and V is TRBV5-1; D may correspond to TRBD1 or TRBD2 (6 bases each). Per germline, CDR1 SGHRS and CDR2 YFSETQ. This CDR3 has 14 amino acids. The V end lost 6 bases, the J end lost 2 bases, and 15 bases lay between the germline ends. CDR3 in DNA: TGCGCCAGCAACCCAACGGGGGACACCTACGAGCAGTACTTC. As protein: CASNPTGDTYEQYF.

This clonotype was seen at least ten times. The V gene is TRBV4-2, the J gene TRBJ2-2, with 7 bases matching TRBD2. This CDR3 contains 19 residues. Trimming cost V 4 bases and J 6 bases; bases outside gene matches: 20. CDR1 and CDR2 (germline): LGHNA, YNFKEQ. The CDR3 loop is CASSPSSGEGLRGSGELFF. CDR3 DNA: TGTGCCAGCAGCCCCTCTTCGGGGGAGGGCCTACGGGGATCCGGGGAGCTGTTTTTT.

This clonotype was recorded at least ten times. The genes are TRBV6-1 and TRBJ1-1, with D possibly matching TRBD1 (6 bases). There are 14 residues in the CDR3. Germline lookup yields CDR1 MNHNS and CDR2 SASEGT. Trimming took 5 bases from V and 1 from J, leaving 11 bases between them. The CDR3 reads CASSKLQGNTEAFF. In nucleotides, the CDR3 is TGTGCCAGCAGTAAACTACAGGGGAACACTGAAGCTTTCTTT.